A selection of T cell receptor beta chains follows, all from one sample in a study of cytomegalovirus exposure and HLA in healthy donors. Only in-frame clones appear in the TCRdb table, and some are missing; sequencing was by immunoSEQ multiplex PCR. The table lists 100,000 or so clones, around 74% of them singletons. The sequencing sample was made of PBMCs. The origin of the receptors is a man between 25 and 39 years old in good health and CMV-seropositive. Both conserved end residues are part of each CDR3. The order of the fields is CDR3 DNA, CDR3 protein, clone size, J gene, V gene, D gene. The D gene is left open where the match is weak. For some rows the clone size is stated as once, few or many, or as a class when expanded; others skip it.

TGTGCCTGGAGTGTACTCCTGGTATCTGAAGCTTTCTTT | CAWSVLLVSEAFF | few | TRBJ1-1 | TRBV30 | .
TGTGCCAGCAGCTCGGGGACTAGCAATGAGCAGTACTTC | CASSSGTSNEQYF | . | TRBJ2-5 | TRBV5-6 | TRBD2
TGTGCCAGCTCACCACCGATACAACCTAGGAATGAGCAGTTCTTC | CASSPPIQPRNEQFF | . | TRBJ2-1 | TRBV18 | .
TGTGCCAGCAGCGGAAACCTAGGGGTCTCAGATGAAAAACTGTTTTTT | CASSGNLGVSDEKLFF | . | TRBJ1-4 | TRBV11-2 | .
TGTGCCAGCAGTGCCGGACTAGTGGATACGCAGTATTTT | CASSAGLVDTQYF | . | TRBJ2-3 | TRBV6-1 | TRBD2
TGTGCCAGCAGTTACGAAGCTTTCGGAAACACCATATATTTT | CASSYEAFGNTIYF | . | TRBJ1-3 | TRBV6-5 | .
TGTGCCAGAAGCGAGAGGCTAGCGGAAAAAAGAGACATTCAGTACTTC | CARSERLAEKRDIQYF | . | TRBJ2-4 | TRBV7-5 | .
TGTGCCAGCAGTAGATCTAGCGGAGTCACAGATACGCAGTATTTT | CASSRSSGVTDTQYF | once | TRBJ2-3 | TRBV28 | TRBD2
TGCGCCAGCAGCCAGACTAGCGGGGGGACAGATACGCAGTATTTT | CASSQTSGGTDTQYF | . | TRBJ2-3 | TRBV4-1 | TRBD2
TGTGCCAGCAGCGGGGCGACAGGGATGAACACTGAAGCTTTCTTT | CASSGATGMNTEAFF | few | TRBJ1-1 | TRBV5-4 | TRBD1
TGTGCCAGCAGCTTACCCCCTAGGGGGCCGGGGGAGCAGTACTTC | CASSLPPRGPGEQYF | . | TRBJ2-7 | TRBV6-9 | TRBD1
TGTGCCAGCTCACCGAGGACTAGTGACTCCTACGAGCAGTACTTC | CASSPRTSDSYEQYF | . | TRBJ2-7 | TRBV18 | TRBD2
TGTGCCAGCTCACCAGCGGGGGGCGGATCTGGAACCTTC | CASSPAGGGSGTF | few | TRBJ1-2 | TRBV18 | .
TGTGCCAGCAGCGTAGTGGGGGCGGCCTCCCTCTCTGGAAACACCATATATTTT | CASSVVGAASLSGNTIYF | . | TRBJ1-3 | TRBV9 | .
TGTGCCAGCAGTCTACAGGGAAACGTGGGCTACACCTTC | CASSLQGNVGYTF | . | TRBJ1-2 | TRBV28 | .